The TCR beta chain under discussion was sequenced for a study of low-dose radiotherapy and immunotherapy resistance in tumors. Overall study: Daily oral aspirin at 300 mg began on cycle 1 day 1 and lasted four cycles.

This clonotype was counted many times. The time point: after trial treatment. Treatment noted: LDRT plus nivolumab, ipilimumab, low-dose cyclophosphamide and aspirin (RACIN trial). Each donor was administered nivolumab, ipilimumab, aspirin, low-dose cyclophosphamide and low-dose radiotherapy. As a condition of eligibility, patients had advanced solid tumors lacking tumor-infiltrating lymphocytes. Alpha and beta chains were covered, as first-strand cDNA relied on TRAV- and TRBV-specific primers. Using a constant-region primer together with a V-primer adapter, TCRs were subjected to about 18 PCR cycles of amplification. Each CDR3 protein gets one entry after TCRdb re-called the reads with MiXCR. The top ten hold roughly 13% of the sample, which has tens of thousands of distinct CDR3 sequences, under 25% seen once. Sequenced here: PBMCs, sampled after low-dose radiotherapy plus immunotherapy. This clonotype originated in a female donor with ovarian cancer.

The CDR3 region is CSARVVGSEETQYF. CDR3 nucleotide sequence: TGCAGTGCTAGAGTTGTGGGGTCCGAAGAGACCCAGTACTTC. The chain recombines TRBV20-1 with TRBJ2-5; D remains unclear. This CDR3 is built from 14 residues. Germline V gene data show CDR1 as DFQATT and CDR2 as SNEGSKA (reference sequence). Trimming removed 1 base from V and 3 bases from J, with 12 bases in between.